This entry lists 26 T cell receptor beta chains sequenced from one sample in a study of brain T cells in children with intractable seizures (dated by TCRdb to the early 2020s). What the time point label conveys for this sample: blood from clinic visit 5 months post-surgery; TSC patient then seizure free. The library was produced with the immunoSEQ multiplex PCR assay. Held by TCRdb, this immuneACCESS table contains in-frame sequences only and omits some clones. Under half of the omission traces to an unresolved V gene where checked; the cause of the rest is unknown. This sample holds about 340,000 clones; nearly 95% were observed only once. The ten biggest clones cover 5.5% to 6% of the sample. The specimen comprised peripheral blood, sampled more than 4 months after surgery. These receptors were obtained from a boy in the first two years of life with tuberous sclerosis and intractable seizures.

This clone showed up just once. The rearrangement uses TRBV6-5 and TRBJ1-5; D call uncertain. Germline values: CDR1 MNHEY, CDR2 SVGAGI. Trimming left V 2 bases short and J 9 bases short, with 11 bases between. This CDR3 region has 13 residues. The CDR3 nucleotides are TGTGCCAGCAGTTACGGTCCTCGGGGGCCCCAGCATTTT. Its protein product is CASSYGPRGPQHF.

The chain uses TRBV6-5 and TRBJ1-4, with 7 bases identical to TRBD1. The length of the CDR3 is 14 residues. The germline V gene has CDR1 MNHEY and CDR2 SVGAGI. V shed 6 bases and J 0 bases; nucleotides not matched to a gene: 1. The CDR3 region is CASRGTATNEKLFF. The CDR3 DNA reads TGTGCCAGCAGGGGGACAGCAACTAATGAAAAACTGTTTTTT.

This clone was seen only once. V and J are TRBV4-2 and TRBJ2-2; TRBD2 aligns across 14 bases. Germline V gives CDR1 LGHNA, CDR2 YNFKEQ. V was clipped by 0 bases and J by 5 bases; unmatched bases: 8. The CDR3 is 19 amino acids. CDR3 sequence (DNA): TGTGCCAGCAGCCAAGAAGGACTAGCGGGAGGAGGGGAGACCGGGGAGCTGTTTTTT. Its protein is CASSQEGLAGGGETGELFF.

CDR3 loop: CASSLDIAPYGYTF. The CDR3 nucleotides are TGTGCCAGCAGTTTGGACATAGCTCCTTATGGCTACACCTTC. The chain links TRBV28 to TRBJ1-2; D is perhaps TRBD1 (5 bases). V lost 3 bases and J lost 5, with 13 bases in between. The CDR3 loop spans 14 amino acids. The germline CDR1 and CDR2 sequences are MDHEN and SYDVKM.

The chain uses TRBV30 and TRBJ1-1; D perhaps matches TRBD1 (5 bases). The CDR3 covers 12 residues. CDR1 GTSNPN and CDR2 SVGIG come from the germline V gene (reference sequence). Trimming shortened V by 3 bases and J by 11 bases, and 16 bases separated the two germline ends. CDR3 protein: CAWRSQVTGAFF. CDR3 nucleotide sequence: TGTGCCTGGAGATCTCAGGTAACAGGCGCTTTCTTT.

The chain recombines TRBV4-2 with TRBJ2-7; D may correspond to TRBD1 or TRBD2 (6 bases each). This CDR3 is built from 17 residues. The V end lost 0 bases, the J end lost 3 bases, and 18 bases lay between the germline ends. Germline-derived CDR1 and CDR2 are LGHNA and YNFKEQ. CDR3 sequence reads: CASSQDGGRDSYYEQYF. CDR3 DNA sequence: TGTGCCAGCAGCCAAGATGGGGGCCGGGACTCCTACTACGAGCAGTACTTC.

The chain carries TRBV2 and TRBJ2-1; 7 positions agree with TRBD2. The CDR3 loop spans 13 amino acids. V trimming: 3 bases; J trimming: 10 bases; junction bases outside the gene matches: 6. From germline, CDR1 is SNHLY and CDR2 FYNNEI. CDR3 residues: CASSEERGREQFF. The CDR3 DNA reads TGTGCCAGCAGTGAGGAGCGGGGAAGGGAGCAGTTCTTC.

This sequence joins TRBV25-1 and TRBJ1-4; the match to TRBD1 covers 7 bases. The trim removed 2 bases at V and 4 bases at J, leaving 7 bases unmatched. From germline, CDR1 is MGHDK and CDR2 SYGVNS. The CDR3 consists of 16 residues. The chain's CDR3 is CASSETRTGFNEKLFF. As DNA, the CDR3 is TGTGCCAGCAGTGAAACCCGGACAGGCTTTAATGAAAAACTGTTTTTT.

This chain joins TRBV6-5 and TRBJ2-3; D assignment may be TRBD1 or TRBD2 (5 bases each). The CDR3 covers 13 residues. The V end lost 10 bases, the J end lost 5 bases, and 16 bases lay between the germline ends. Germline V gives CDR1 MNHEY, CDR2 SVGAGI. CDR3 in amino acids: CATSQGVRDTQYF. The CDR3 DNA follows: TGTGCCACATCCCAGGGAGTCAGAGATACGCAGTATTTT.

The V gene is TRBV24-1, the J gene TRBJ1-2, with D uncertain. V lost 4 bases to trimming and J lost 4 bases, with 15 bases between them. CDR3 length: 15 amino acids. Germline-derived CDR1 and CDR2 are KGHDR and SFDVKD. In DNA form, the CDR3 reads TGTGCCACCAGTGACCCCCTGACACCAGTCTATGGCTACACCTTC. Translated: CATSDPLTPVYGYTF.

The chain is built from TRBV30 and TRBJ2-3, with 11 bases fitting TRBD1. V dropped 2 bases and J dropped 5; count of bases not matched to a gene: 6. This CDR3 is 15 amino acids long. CDR1 and CDR2 from the germline V gene are GTSNPN and SVGIG (reference sequence). CDR3 sequence: CAWSFGQGAGDTQYF. For the CDR3, the DNA is TGTGCCTGGAGTTTTGGACAGGGGGCCGGAGATACGCAGTATTTT.

Here the CDR3 DNA reads TGTGCCAGCAGCTTGAGACAGGTTAACTATGGCTACACCTTC. It encodes CASSLRQVNYGYTF. The chain links TRBV5-5 to TRBJ1-2; TRBD1 is a possible D gene (6 bases). This CDR3 region has 14 residues. Trimming took off 1 base at V and 1 base at J, with 8 bases between the two ends. Germline CDR1 SGHKS, CDR2 YYEKEE (reference sequence).

To note about this clone: One end of the junction fails to match germline, which may point to a read error. This chain connects TRBV28 to TRBJ2-7; D not certain. Germline V gene sequence: CDR1 MDHEN, CDR2 SYDVKM. This CDR3 contains 11 residues. In DNA form, the CDR3 reads TGTGCCAGTAGTTTCATACAGGAGCAGTACTTC. Its protein product is CASSFIQEQYF.

V gene TRBV19 combines with J gene TRBJ2-7; 8 bases align to TRBD1. Germline loops: CDR1 LNHDA, CDR2 SQIVND (reference sequence). The CDR3 is made up of 14 amino acids. V gave up 2 bases and J gave up 3 bases; unmatched junction bases: 3. The CDR3 here is CASSIRQGFYEQYF. The CDR3 DNA follows: TGTGCCAGTAGTATAAGACAGGGGTTCTACGAGCAGTACTTC.

This chain connects TRBV6-2 or TRBV6-3 to TRBJ2-7; D is uncertain. The CDR3 length is 15 residues. V was trimmed by 2 bases and J by 2 bases, leaving 13 bases between them. Germline CDR1 and CDR2: MNHEY and SVGEGT. The CDR3 bases are TGTGCCAGCAGTTACCGGCAGGCCGAAACCTACGAGCAGTACTTC. Translated, it gives CASSYRQAETYEQYF.

The chain has TRBV14 and TRBJ2-3; D tentatively reads TRBD1 or TRBD2 (5 bases each). CDR1 is SGHDN and CDR2 is FVKESK in the germline V gene. The CDR3 is 15 residues long. V lost 4 bases and J 1 base, leaving 12 bases between the germline ends. CDR3 in DNA: TGTGCCAGCAGCCGGACACTCGGGGGCACAGATACGCAGTATTTT. Its protein is CASSRTLGGTDTQYF.

There are a few counts of this clone. The chain combines TRBV12-5 with TRBJ2-7; D possibly corresponds to TRBD1 (6 bases). CDR3 size: 12 residues. Germline CDR1 and CDR2: LGHNT and FRNRAP. Trimming shortened V by 7 bases and J by 4 bases, and 11 bases separated the two germline ends. The CDR3 DNA reads as TGTGCTAGTGAACGGACAGTGTACGAGCAGTACTTC. It specifies CASERTVYEQYF.

This clone came up once. The J gene is TRBJ1-5, the V gene TRBV10-3, with D tentatively TRBD1 (5 bases). The CDR3 runs to 15 residues. From germline, CDR1 is ENHRY and CDR2 SYGVKD. V dropped 0 bases and J dropped 4 bases, with 10 bases sitting between them. This CDR3 is CAISESGTKNQPQHF. DNA for the CDR3: TGTGCCATCAGTGAGTCTGGGACGAAGAATCAGCCCCAGCATTTT.

The CDR3 DNA is TGTGCCAGCAGCCAACGATCACTAGCGGCAAGCACAGATACGCAGTATTTT. Translation: CASSQRSLAASTDTQYF. The chain employs TRBV3-1 (or the pseudogene TRBV3-2) and TRBJ2-3; 8 nucleotides match TRBD2. CDR3 length: 17 residues. The germline CDR1 and CDR2 sequences are LGHDT and YNNKEL (reference sequence). The junction had 7 bases not matched to a gene; V was cut back by 2 bases and J by 0 bases.

This sequence joins TRBV15 and TRBJ2-2; D may be TRBD2 (6 bases). Germline assignment: CDR1 LNHNV and CDR2 YYDKDF (reference sequence). V lost 0 bases and J lost 1, with 12 bases in between. CDR3 length: 17 amino acids. CDR3 sequence reads: CATSRDRGRMNTGELFF. The CDR3 DNA reads as TGTGCCACCAGCAGAGATCGAGGGAGGATGAACACCGGGGAGCTGTTTTTT. The full variable domain, rest sourced from reference TRBV15 and TRBJ2-2, is DAMVIQNPRYQVTQFGKPVTLSCSQTLNHNVMYWYQQKSSQAPKLLFHYYDKDFNNEADTPDNFQSRRPNTSFCFLDIRSPGLGDTAMYLCATSRDRGRMNTGELFFGEGSRLTVL.

This chain links TRBV13 with TRBJ2-1; D perhaps matches TRBD2 (6 bases). The CDR3 runs 13 residues. The germline V and J ends were trimmed by 3 bases and 8 bases, with 11 bases remaining between them. CDR1 PRHDT and CDR2 FYEKMQ come from the germline V gene (reference sequence). CDR3 nucleotide sequence: TGTGCCAGCAGCTTCTGGCGGGAAGATGAGCAGTTCTTC. It yields the protein CASSFWREDEQFF.

This clone was seen a handful of times. V gene TRBV6-1 combines with J gene TRBJ2-5; tentative D call: TRBD2 (5 bases). CDR3 length: 13 amino acids. Germline V CDR1 and CDR2: MNHNS, SASEGT. Trimming cost V 3 bases and J 2 bases, with 7 bases left between them. CDR3 nucleotides: TGTGCCAGCAGTGATCTAGCTCAAGAGACCCAGTACTTC. Protein product: CASSDLAQETQYF.

The chain employs TRBV5-1 and TRBJ2-1, with D possibly being TRBD1 (6 bases). CDR1 is SGHRS and CDR2 is YFSETQ in the germline V gene. With 1 base removed from V and 5 bases from J, the gap between germline ends came to 7 bases. The CDR3 totals 13 residues. The CDR3 nucleotides read TGCGCCAGCAGCTTGTGGACAGACAATGAGCAGTTCTTC. This gives the protein CASSLWTDNEQFF.

This chain connects TRBV19 to TRBJ2-7, with 10 bases that match TRBD1. CDR3 length: 13 amino acids. V dropped 4 bases and J dropped 3; count of bases not matched to a gene: 0. The germline CDR1 and CDR2 sequences are LNHDA and SQIVND (reference sequence). The CDR3 region has the DNA TGTGCCAGTAGTAGGACAGGGGGCTACGAGCAGTACTTC. This gives the protein CASSRTGGYEQYF.

The gene calls are TRBV4-1 and TRBJ1-5, with TRBD1 identical over 7 bases. Losses at the gene ends were 0 bases for V and 2 bases for J; bases not matched to a gene: 4. This CDR3 spans 16 amino acids. Germline V lookup: CDR1 MGHRA, CDR2 YSYEKL. This CDR3 reads CASSQDTGDGNQPQHF. CDR3 in DNA: TGCGCCAGCAGCCAAGATACAGGGGATGGCAATCAGCCCCAGCATTTT.

The gene calls are TRBV19 and TRBJ2-1; 7 bases agree with TRBD2. The junction had 8 bases not matched to a gene; V was cut back by 6 bases and J by 0 bases. The CDR3 runs to 16 residues. CDR1 is LNHDA, CDR2 SQIVND, per germline (reference sequence). This CDR3 is CASRPRLAGSYNEQFF. In DNA form, the CDR3 reads TGTGCCAGTAGACCTAGACTAGCTGGCTCCTACAATGAGCAGTTCTTC. Complete variable domain (other parts from reference TRBV19 and TRBJ2-1): DGGITQSPKYLFRKEGQNVTLSCEQNLNHDAMYWYRQDPGQGLRLIYYSQIVNDFQKGDIAEGYSVSREKKESFPLTVTSAQKNPTAFYLCASRPRLAGSYNEQFFGPGTRLTVL.